This T cell receptor beta chain was identified during a study of T cell responses to AZD1222 COVID-19 vaccine. Overall study results and limits: Baseline serostatus was positive in only a handful of AZD1222 recipients. Nearly half of spike-specific TCRs reportedly target unmutated variant regions.

Per the germline V gene, CDR1 is SGDLS and CDR2 is YYNGEE. The CDR3 consists of 15 residues. The V and J ends lost 1 base and 1 base, in that order; junction bases with no gene match: 1. Repertoires were generated with immunoSEQ multiplex PCR, while TCRdb's copy carries only in-frame clones and drops some. The sample contains tens of thousands of clones, more than 70% of which appear only once. Regarding this clone: Its antigen is still unknown.

The material was peripheral blood, obtained on day 0 of AZD1222 vaccination. The chain is built from TRBV9 and TRBJ2-2, with 7 bases identical to TRBD2. This TCR was recovered from an adult in good health. CDR3: CASSVLAVNTGELFF. The CDR3 nucleotides are TGTGCCAGCAGCGTACTAGCGGTGAACACCGGGGAGCTGTTTTTT.